Below, 12 T cell receptor beta chains from the same sample are listed, as sequenced in a study of T cell responses to AZD1222 COVID-19 vaccine. Profiling relied on immunoSEQ multiplex PCR, and the TCRdb table lists in-frame clones only, not all of them. The sample gives about 86,000 clones, around 89% of which show up once; 9% to 14% is in the top ten. The material sequenced was peripheral blood, taken 28 days after the second AZD1222 dose. These receptors were taken from an adult who received the AZD1222 COVID-19 vaccine.

V usage is TRBV6-4 and J usage is TRBJ1-5; D not certain. V gave up 3 bases and J gave up 6 bases, with 9 bases separating them. CDR1 is MRHNA, CDR2 SNTAGT, per germline. The CDR3 extends over 13 amino acids. The CDR3 reads CASSEELGQPQHF. CDR3 sequence (DNA): TGTGCCAGCAGTGAAGAGTTGGGTCAGCCCCAGCATTTT.

This chain connects TRBV30 to TRBJ1-4; D is unresolved. The CDR3 loop spans 11 amino acids. Germline lookup yields CDR1 GTSNPN and CDR2 SVGIG (reference sequence). V lost 5 bases to trimming and J lost 3 bases, with 4 bases between them. CDR3 bases: TGTGCCTGGGGCCCTAATGAAAAACTGTTTTTT. Residues: CAWGPNEKLFF.

The rearrangement joins TRBV7-2 to TRBJ1-5; D possibly corresponds to TRBD1 (5 bases). There are 14 residues in the CDR3. Germline V gene lookup returns CDR1 SGHTA and CDR2 FQGNSA. V was shortened by 1 base and J by 5 bases, with 9 bases between the two germline ends. Written as DNA, the CDR3 is TGTGCCAGCAGCTTAGTAGGGGAGGATCAGCCCCAGCATTTT. Encoded protein: CASSLVGEDQPQHF. Full variable domain (rest looked up from reference TRBV7-2 and TRBJ1-5): GAGVSQSPSNKVTEKGKDVELRCDPISGHTALYWYRQSLGQGLEFLIYFQGNSAPDKSGLPSDRFSAERTGGSVSTLTIQRTQQEDSAVYLCASSLVGEDQPQHFGDGTRLSIL.

The gene calls are TRBV3-1 (or the pseudogene TRBV3-2) and TRBJ2-1; D possibly corresponds to TRBD2 (6 bases). CDR3 length equals 12 residues. The ends were cut back, 4 bases at V and 8 bases at J, with 9 bases in the middle. CDR1 is LGHDT, CDR2 YNNKEL, per germline (reference sequence). DNA for the CDR3: TGTGCCAGCAGCCCGCGGGGCTATGAGCAGTTCTTC. Amino acids: CASSPRGYEQFF.

V gene TRBV10-3 combines with J gene TRBJ1-1; no clear D. The germline gives CDR1 ENHRY, CDR2 SYGVKD. The CDR3 spans 13 residues. V was cut by 3 bases and J by 0 bases, with 5 bases left in between. CDR3 amino acids: CAISDGLNTEAFF. Written as DNA, the CDR3 is TGTGCCATCAGTGATGGGCTGAACACTGAAGCTTTCTTT.

This sequence joins TRBV21-1 and TRBJ2-5; TRBD2 reflects the table's D call only, with no check against the DNA. TRBV21-1 is shown as a pseudogene. This CDR3 contains 17 residues. CDR3 DNA: TGTGCCAGCAGCAAAGCGGCTAGCGGGAGGCGGCAAGAGACCCAGTACTTC. This sequence encodes CASSKAASGRRQETQYF.

The rearrangement uses TRBV6-1 and TRBJ2-1; D is uncertain. Germline values: CDR1 MNHNS, CDR2 SASEGT. The CDR3 length is 15 residues. V was cut by 2 bases and J by 3 bases, with 11 bases left in between. As DNA, the CDR3 is TGTGCCAGCAGTGAATGGCAGCTGATCTACAATGAGCAGTTCTTC. The encoded protein is CASSEWQLIYNEQFF.

This clone was found a few times. The V call is TRBV6-1, the J call TRBJ2-7, with 12 bases fitting TRBD2. After removal of 2 bases from V and 3 bases from J, the junction contained 2 bases not matched to a gene. The CDR3 is 15 amino acids. CDR1 and CDR2 (germline): MNHNS, SASEGT. The CDR3 reads CASSEKLAGGYEQYF. The CDR3 region has the DNA TGTGCCAGCAGTGAAAAACTAGCGGGAGGCTACGAGCAGTACTTC.

The V gene is TRBV28, the J gene TRBJ1-5; 8 bases are a match to TRBD1. The CDR3 consists of 15 residues. After removal of 2 bases from V and 0 bases from J, the junction contained 0 bases not matched to a gene. In germline, CDR1 is MDHEN, CDR2 SYDVKM. CDR3 protein: CASSLGQGSNQPQHF. The CDR3 DNA sequence: TGTGCCAGCAGTTTAGGACAGGGTAGCAATCAGCCCCAGCATTTT.

This chain links TRBV5-1 with TRBJ1-4; D may be TRBD1 (5 bases). This CDR3 contains 14 residues. V lost 2 bases, J lost 4 bases, and 9 bases lay in between. Germline assignment: CDR1 SGHRS and CDR2 YFSETQ. The CDR3 sequence is CASSFGGINEKLFF. The CDR3 nucleotides read TGCGCCAGCAGCTTTGGGGGAATTAATGAAAAACTGTTTTTT. Combining the CDR3 with reference TRBV5-1 and TRBJ1-4 gives the whole variable domain KAGVTQTPRYLIKTRGQQVTLSCSPISGHRSVSWYQQTPGQGLQFLFEYFSETQRNKGNFPGRFSGRQFSNSRSEMNVSTLELGDSALYLCASSFGGINEKLFFGSGTQLSVL.

The chain has TRBV19 and TRBJ1-2; possibly TRBD1 for D (6 bases). The CDR3 extends over 15 amino acids. The V end lost 6 bases, the J end lost 0 bases, and 14 bases lay between the germline ends. Looked up from germline, CDR1 is LNHDA and CDR2 is SQIVND (reference sequence). CDR3 nucleotide sequence: TGTGCCAGTAGGCGCTGGGACACCTCTAACTATGGCTACACCTTC. Residues: CASRRWDTSNYGYTF. The full variable domain, completed using reference TRBV19 and TRBJ1-2, is DGGITQSPKYLFRKEGQNVTLSCEQNLNHDAMYWYRQDPGQGLRLIYYSQIVNDFQKGDIAEGYSVSREKKESFPLTVTSAQKNPTAFYLCASRRWDTSNYGYTFGSGTRLTVV.

This clone was seen just once. This chain joins TRBV7-9 and TRBJ2-1; 14 bases line up with TRBD2. The J segment lost 8 bases and the V segment lost 10 bases, leaving 4 bases of the junction unmatched. CDR1 SEHNR and CDR2 FQNEAQ come from the germline V gene (reference sequence). CDR3 length: 13 residues. CDR3 bases: TGTGCCACGACTAGCGGGGGGGCCGATGAGCAGTTCTTC. This translates into CATTSGGADEQFF. The full variable domain, completed using reference TRBV7-9 and TRBJ2-1, is DTGVSQNPRHKITKRGQNVTFRCDPISEHNRLYWYRQTLGQGPEFLTYFQNEAQLEKSRLLSDRFSAERPKGSFSTLEIQRTEQGDSAMYLCATTSGGADEQFFGPGTRLTVL.